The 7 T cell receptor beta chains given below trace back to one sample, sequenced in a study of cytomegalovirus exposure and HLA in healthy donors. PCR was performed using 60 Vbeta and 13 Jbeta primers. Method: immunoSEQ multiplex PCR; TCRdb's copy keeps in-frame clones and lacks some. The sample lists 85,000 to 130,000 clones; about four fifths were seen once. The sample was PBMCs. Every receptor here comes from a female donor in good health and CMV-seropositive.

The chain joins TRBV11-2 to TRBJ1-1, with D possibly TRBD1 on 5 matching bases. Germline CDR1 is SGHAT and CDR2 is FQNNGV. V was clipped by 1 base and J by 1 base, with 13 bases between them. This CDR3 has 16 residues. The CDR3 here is CASSLASGAWNTEAFF. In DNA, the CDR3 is TGTGCCAGCAGCTTAGCTTCTGGGGCTTGGAACACTGAAGCTTTCTTT.

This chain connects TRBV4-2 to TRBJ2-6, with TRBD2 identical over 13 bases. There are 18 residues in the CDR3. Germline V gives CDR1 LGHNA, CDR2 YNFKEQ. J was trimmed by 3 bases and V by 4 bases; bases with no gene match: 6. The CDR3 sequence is CASSPGLAGVVGANVLTF. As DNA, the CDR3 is TGTGCCAGCAGCCCCGGACTAGCGGGAGTCGTTGGGGCCAACGTCCTGACTTTC.

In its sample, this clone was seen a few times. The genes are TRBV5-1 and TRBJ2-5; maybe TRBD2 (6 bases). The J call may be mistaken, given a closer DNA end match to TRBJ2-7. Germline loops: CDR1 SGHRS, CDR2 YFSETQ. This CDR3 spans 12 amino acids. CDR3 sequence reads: CASTGRGREQYF. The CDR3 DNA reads TGCGCCAGCACCGGGAGAGGCCGCGAGCAGTACTTC.

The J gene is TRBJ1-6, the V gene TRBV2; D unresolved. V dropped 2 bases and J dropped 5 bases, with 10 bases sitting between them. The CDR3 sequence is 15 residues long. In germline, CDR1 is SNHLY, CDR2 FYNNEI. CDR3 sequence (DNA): TGTGCCAGCAGTGAAAACTGGGCCCATAATTCACCCCTCCACTTT. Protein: CASSENWAHNSPLHF.

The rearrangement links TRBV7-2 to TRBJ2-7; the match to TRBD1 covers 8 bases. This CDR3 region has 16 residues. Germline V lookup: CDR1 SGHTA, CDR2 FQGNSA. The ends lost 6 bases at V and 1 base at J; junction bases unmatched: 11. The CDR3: CASRDLGRTGSYEQYF. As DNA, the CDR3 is TGTGCCAGCAGGGATTTAGGTAGGACAGGGTCCTACGAGCAGTACTTC. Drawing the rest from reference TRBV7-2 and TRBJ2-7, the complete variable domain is GAGVSQSPSNKVTEKGKDVELRCDPISGHTALYWYRQSLGQGLEFLIYFQGNSAPDKSGLPSDRFSAERTGGSVSTLTIQRTQQEDSAVYLCASRDLGRTGSYEQYFGPGTRLTVT.

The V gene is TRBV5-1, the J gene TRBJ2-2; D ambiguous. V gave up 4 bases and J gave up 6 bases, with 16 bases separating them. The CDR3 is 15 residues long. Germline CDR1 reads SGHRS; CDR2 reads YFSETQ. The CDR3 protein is CASSPTSEVPGELFF. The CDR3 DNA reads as TGCGCCAGCAGCCCGACCTCAGAGGTCCCCGGGGAGCTGTTTTTT.

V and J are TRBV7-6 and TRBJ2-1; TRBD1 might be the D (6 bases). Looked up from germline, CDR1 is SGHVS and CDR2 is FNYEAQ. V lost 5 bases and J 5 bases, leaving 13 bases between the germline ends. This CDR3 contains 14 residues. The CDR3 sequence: CASSAAGTNNEQFF. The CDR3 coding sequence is TGTGCCAGCAGCGCAGCCGGGACAAACAATGAGCAGTTCTTC.